This is a list of T cell receptor beta chains from one sample in a study of cytomegalovirus exposure and HLA in healthy donors. Here immunoSEQ multiplex PCR was the method, and the copy in TCRdb shows in-frame clones only, minus some. The table includes some 190,000 clones, around 77% detected once. Sequencing was carried out using PBMCs. Receptors were obtained from a woman between 18 and 29 years old in good health and CMV-seronegative. Both conserved end residues are part of each CDR3. The D gene is left open where the match is weak. Clone size is not always given. Where it is, it says once, few, many or a class for expanded clones.

size,J,D,V,DNA,CDR3
few,TRBJ2-1,NA,TRBV6-6,TGTGCCAGCAGTCCTCGGACAGAAAGCTCCTACAATGAGCAGTTCTTC,CASSPRTESSYNEQFF
NA,TRBJ1-4,NA,TRBV12-5,TGTGCTAGTGGTTCCGAGGGGGGGGAAAAACTGTTTTTT,CASGSEGGEKLFF
NA,TRBJ1-6,TRBD1,TRBV7-8,TGTGCCAGCAGCCTCACCCCGACAGGGTACAGTTCACCCCTCCACTTT,CASSLTPTGYSSPLHF
NA,TRBJ2-2,TRBD1,TRBV5-1,TGCGCCAGCAGCTTGTTGACAGGGGACACCGGGGAGCTGTTTTTT,CASSLLTGDTGELFF
once,TRBJ2-5,TRBD1,TRBV2,TGTGCCAGCAGTGAGGACAGGGGGCTAGAGACCCAGTACTTC,CASSEDRGLETQYF
NA,TRBJ1-1,TRBD1,TRBV4-1,TGCGCCAGCAGCCAAGACGACAGGGTTAGGGGTGAAGCTTTCTTT,CASSQDDRVRGEAFF
NA,TRBJ2-5,TRBD1,TRBV29-1,TGCAGCGTTGCCCTGGGACAGGCGGCACAGACCCAGTACTTC,CSVALGQAAQTQYF
NA,TRBJ1-2,TRBD1,TRBV29-1,TGCAGCGTTGAAGCCTTGGGACAGGAGACTTCTAACTATGGCTACACCTTC,CSVEALGQETSNYGYTF
NA,TRBJ2-7,NA,TRBV4-2,TGTGCCAGCAGCCAAGATGCCCGGTCCTACGAGCAGTACTTC,CASSQDARSYEQYF
NA,TRBJ1-5,NA,TRBV28,TGTGCCAGCAGTTTAGTCCGGGGGAAGGCTGGCGATCAGCCCCAGCATTTT,CASSLVRGKAGDQPQHF
NA,TRBJ1-1,NA,TRBV6-5,TGTGCCAGCAGCCCAGATAACACTGAAGCTTTCTTT,CASSPDNTEAFF
NA,TRBJ2-7,TRBD2,TRBV11-2,TGTGCCAGCAGCTTAGATCGGACAGCGGGAGAAGAGCAGTACTTC,CASSLDRTAGEEQYF
once,TRBJ2-7,NA,TRBV4-1,TGCGCCAGCAGCCAAGGACAGGCTAGCTCCTACGAGCAGTACTTC,CASSQGQASSYEQYF
once,TRBJ1-2,NA,TRBV5-5,TGTGCCAGCAGCTTGGGGGCCTCGTTCTTGAATGGCTACACCTTC,CASSLGASFLNGYTF
few,TRBJ1-2,NA,TRBV27,TGTGCCAGCAGTTTATCGGGGGCCGGTGGCTACACCTTC,CASSLSGAGGYTF
NA,TRBJ1-2,NA,TRBV29-1,TGCAGCGTTTATCCGGACACCAACTATGGCTACACCTTC,CSVYPDTNYGYTF
NA,TRBJ2-1,TRBD2,TRBV9,TGTGCCAGCAGTCAAGCGGGGGGGTCCTACAATGAGCAGTTCTTC,CASSQAGGSYNEQFF
NA,TRBJ2-7,NA,TRBV5-6,TGTGCCAGCAGCTCCGGGTACGAGCAGTACTTC,CASSSGYEQYF
NA,TRBJ2-7,NA,TRBV30,TGTGCCCGCACAGGGGGGGCACGGGACGAGCAGTACTTC,CARTGGARDEQYF
few,TRBJ1-1,NA,TRBV11-2,TGTGCCAGCAGTTCGGTACTTAACACTGAAGCTTTCTTT,CASSSVLNTEAFF
NA,TRBJ2-1,TRBD2,TRBV6-4,TGTGCCAGCAGTGGCCAATTAGCGGGAGTAAATGAGCAGTTCTTC,CASSGQLAGVNEQFF
few,TRBJ2-7,TRBD1,TRBV25-1,TGTGCCAGCAGTGAGCCCGGGACAGGGGGACACGAGCAGTACTTC,CASSEPGTGGHEQYF
once,TRBJ2-1,TRBD2,TRBV11-3,TGTGCCAGCAGCCCCGCCGGCGGGGGATACAATGAGCAGTTCTTC,CASSPAGGGYNEQFF
NA,TRBJ2-7,NA,TRBV28,TGTGCCAGCATGAGGGGGGGAGGGGCTTCCTACGAGCAGTACTTC,CASMRGGGASYEQYF
NA,TRBJ2-1,TRBD1,TRBV2,TGTGCCAGCGGGCCGGGACAGGGGGTTGGTGAGCAGTTCTTC,CASGPGQGVGEQFF
NA,TRBJ1-6,NA,TRBV6-5,TGTGCCAGCCTCCGGGAGAGCTATAATTCACCCCTCCACTTT,CASLRESYNSPLHF
NA,TRBJ2-1,TRBD2,TRBV19,TGTGCCAGTAGTATTGGTTGGGGACTAGTCCACAATGAGCAGTTCTTC,CASSIGWGLVHNEQFF
once,TRBJ2-1,TRBD2,TRBV4-2,TGTGCCAGCAGCCATTGGAGAGGCGGGAGAAGCTACAATGAGCAGTTCTTC,CASSHWRGGRSYNEQFF
NA,TRBJ1-5,TRBD1,TRBV4-1,TGCGCCAGCAGCCAAGACGGACAGGGGAACCAGCCCCAGCATTTT,CASSQDGQGNQPQHF
NA,TRBJ2-7,TRBD1,TRBV5-1,TGCGCCAGCAGCAGACAGGGGGCAGGGTACGAGCAGTACTTC,CASSRQGAGYEQYF
NA,TRBJ1-2,TRBD1,TRBV4-1,TGCGCCAGCAGCCAAGGACAGGGGGCCAACTATGGCTACACCTTC,CASSQGQGANYGYTF
NA,TRBJ2-1,NA,TRBV15,TGTGCCACCAGCAGAGGGAGGGTTGAGCAGTTCTTC,CATSRGRVEQFF
NA,TRBJ2-1,TRBD2,TRBV7-2,TGTGCCAGCAGCCTCGTACTAGCGGGAGGAAATGAGCAGTTCTTC,CASSLVLAGGNEQFF
NA,TRBJ2-2,NA,TRBV11-3,TGTGCCAGCAGCTCGGGACTGAACACCGGGGAGCTGTTTTTT,CASSSGLNTGELFF
NA,TRBJ1-2,NA,TRBV5-1,TGCGCCAGCAGCCCAGGCGGGGGGGTAGCTTATGGCTACACCTTC,CASSPGGGVAYGYTF
NA,TRBJ2-4,TRBD2,TRBV28,TGTGCCAGCAGTTTCTTGCGGGAGGCAACCAAAAACATTCAGTACTTC,CASSFLREATKNIQYF
NA,TRBJ2-5,NA,TRBV5-1,TGCGCCAGCAGCTTGGGGAGTGCAGCGCAGCAGTACTTC,CASSLGSAAQQYF
NA,TRBJ1-6,TRBD1,TRBV9,TGTGCCAGCAGCGTAGATGAGGGGGACAGGGATTCACCCCTCCACTTT,CASSVDEGDRDSPLHF
NA,TRBJ2-5,TRBD1,TRBV28,TGTGCCAGCAGTCCCCCGGACAGGCATTCGAGTAGTGGCCAGTACTTC,CASSPPDRHSSSGQYF
NA,TRBJ1-2,NA,TRBV5-1,TGCGCCAGCAGCTTGGTTCAGGGGCAAGTTTCGGGGAGCTACACCTTC,CASSLVQGQVSGSYTF
NA,TRBJ1-2,NA,TRBV4-1,TGCGCCAGCAGCCTTACAGGGACCTATGGCTACACCTTC,CASSLTGTYGYTF
NA,TRBJ2-1,TRBD2,TRBV9,TGTGCCAGCAGCGTAAGCGGGAGCTCCTACAATGAGCAGTTCTTC,CASSVSGSSYNEQFF
NA,TRBJ2-7,NA,TRBV2,TGTGCCAGCAGCGGTTCCCCCTACGAGCAGTACTTC,CASSGSPYEQYF
NA,TRBJ2-2,TRBD2,TRBV7-2,TGTGCCAGCAGCTCGGGACTAGCGGGGTACACCGGGGAGCTGTTTTTT,CASSSGLAGYTGELFF
NA,TRBJ1-5,NA,TRBV27,TGTGCCAGCAGTTTAAAACCGGGGGTTAGCAATCAGCCCCAGCATTTT,CASSLKPGVSNQPQHF
NA,TRBJ2-7,NA,TRBV29-1,TGCAGCGTTGAAGATCGGGGAGGGGGCTACGAGCAGTACTTC,CSVEDRGGGYEQYF
NA,TRBJ2-7,NA,TRBV9,TGTGCCAGCAGCGTAGGGGGGGGCCTCTCCTACGAGCAGTACTTC,CASSVGGGLSYEQYF
NA,TRBJ1-4,NA,TRBV28,TGTGCCAGCAGCCTCCCGGCGGATGAAAAACTGTTTTTT,CASSLPADEKLFF
once,TRBJ1-6,NA,TRBV5-1,TGCGCCAGCAGCTTGGCGGCGGCGAGCTCCTATAATTCACCCCTCCACTTT,CASSLAAASSYNSPLHF
once,TRBJ2-1,NA,TRBV2,TGTGCCAGCAGTGACGGGGGAAGTGAGCAGTTCTTC,CASSDGGSEQFF
few,TRBJ1-5,TRBD1,TRBV5-1,TGCGCCAGCAGCCCGGGACAGAACAATCAGCCCCAGCATTTT,CASSPGQNNQPQHF
NA,TRBJ1-3,NA,TRBV4-2,TGTGCCAGCAGCCAAGTTACAGACATCTCTGGAAACACCATATATTTT,CASSQVTDISGNTIYF
NA,TRBJ2-7,TRBD2,TRBV5-1,TGCGCCAGCAGCTTGGAGGCTAGCGGGAGCAGGGAGCAGTACTTC,CASSLEASGSREQYF
NA,TRBJ2-5,NA,TRBV7-9,TGTGCCAGCAGCAAAACCCTCTTGGGGACACCCCCAGAGACCCAGTACTTC,CASSKTLLGTPPETQYF
NA,TRBJ2-5,NA,TRBV7-9,TGTGCCAGCAGCTTAGCCTCAAACAGGGCGGGCCAGCAGTACTTC,CASSLASNRAGQQYF
NA,TRBJ2-3,NA,TRBV25-1,TGTGCCAGCAGTCCCTTTGGTAGCGCAGATACGCAGTATTTT,CASSPFGSADTQYF
NA,TRBJ2-3,TRBD1,TRBV25-1,TGTGCCAGCAGTGCGGACAGGGAGACAGATACGCAGTATTTT,CASSADRETDTQYF
NA,TRBJ2-7,NA,TRBV27,TGTGCCACTGGGTGGGGGGAAAAGCAGTACTTC,CATGWGEKQYF